Below are 19 T cell receptor beta chains sequenced from a single sample in a study of blood T cell repertoires in COVID-19. Method: immunoSEQ multiplex PCR; TCRdb's copy keeps in-frame clones and lacks some. This sample carries 350,000 to 400,000 clones, approximately 89% of them seen once, and the ten largest clones take 1.9%. Sample: PBMCs or T cells enriched from blood (not recorded which). Source of these receptors: a man in his forties or fifties in a cohort exposed to, infected with or recovered from COVID-19 (not recorded which).

The rearrangement uses TRBV5-1 and TRBJ2-1; D may be TRBD1 (5 bases). This CDR3 contains 15 residues. Germline CDR1 and CDR2: SGHRS and YFSETQ. Trimming shortened V by 3 bases and J by 0 bases, and 10 bases separated the two germline ends. Here the CDR3 DNA reads TGCGCCAGCAGCTCGGACACCCGCTCCTACAATGAGCAGTTCTTC. Amino acids: CASSSDTRSYNEQFF.

V is TRBV4-2 and J is TRBJ2-3; 11 bases map to TRBD2. The germline V gene has CDR1 LGHNA and CDR2 YNFKEQ. With V trimmed by 5 bases and J by 4 bases, 8 bases remained unmatched. The CDR3 has 16 residues. The CDR3 reads CASSVSGTSGSDTQYF. The CDR3 bases are TGTGCCAGCAGCGTTAGCGGGACTAGCGGTTCAGATACGCAGTATTTT.

This chain links TRBV11-2 with TRBJ2-7; D might be TRBD1 (6 bases). CDR3 length equals 13 residues. V was cut by 8 bases and J by 7 bases, with 18 bases left in between. Germline assignment: CDR1 SGHAT and CDR2 FQNNGV. Here the CDR3 DNA reads TGTGCCAGCTCCAAGGCAGGGGCGCGGGAGCAGTACTTC. It codes for CASSKAGAREQYF. The whole variable domain, remainder taken from reference TRBV11-2 and TRBJ2-7, is EAGVAQSPRYKIIEKRQSVAFWCNPISGHATLYWYQQILGQGPKLLIQFQNNGVVDDSQLPKDRFSAERLKGVDSTLKIQPAKLEDSAVYLCASSKAGAREQYFGPGTRLTVT.

J is TRBJ1-2 and V is TRBV28, with D perhaps matching TRBD1 (6 bases). Trimming stripped 6 bases from V and 0 bases from J, with 17 bases between. Germline loops: CDR1 MDHEN, CDR2 SYDVKM. The CDR3 is 16 residues long. The CDR3 here is CASSLRDILANYGYTF. CDR3 bases: TGTGCCAGCAGCCTCCGGGACATTTTAGCTAACTATGGCTACACCTTC.

This chain joins TRBV18 and TRBJ1-1, with D possibly matching TRBD1 (5 bases). CDR3 length equals 11 residues. The germline CDR1 and CDR2 sequences are KGHSH and LQKENI. Deletions cut 6 bases from V and 7 bases from J, with 9 bases between. CDR3 amino acids: CASSGQSEAFF. DNA of the CDR3: TGTGCCAGCTCCGGACAAAGTGAAGCTTTCTTT.

The chain combines TRBV5-1 with TRBJ2-3; 7 bases match TRBD1. Germline loops: CDR1 SGHRS, CDR2 YFSETQ. V was pared by 8 bases and J by 0 bases, with 12 bases of the junction left unmatched. The CDR3 contains 16 residues. CDR3 in DNA: TGCGCCAGTACTCGTACGGGACAGCTTAGCACAGATACGCAGTATTTT. Translated, it gives CASTRTGQLSTDTQYF.

This rearrangement joins TRBV7-8 to TRBJ2-7, with D tentatively TRBD2 (6 bases). The V gene lost 2 bases and the J gene lost 2 bases, with 22 bases spanning the gap. The CDR3 length is 18 residues. CDR1 and CDR2 (germline): SGHVS, FQNEAQ. The CDR3 loop reads CASSLWSRAGGEAYEQYF. CDR3 DNA sequence: TGTGCCAGCAGCTTATGGTCGCGGGCTGGCGGGGAGGCCTACGAGCAGTACTTC.

The chain links TRBV7-2 to TRBJ2-4, with 8 bases matching TRBD1. Per germline, CDR1 SGHTA and CDR2 FQGNSA. This CDR3 has 16 residues. With V trimmed by 1 base and J by 7 bases, 9 bases remained unmatched. Written as DNA, the CDR3 is TGTGCCAGCAGCTTAGTCCGGACAGGGTTTACGAACATTCAGTACTTC. Its protein product is CASSLVRTGFTNIQYF.

The chain carries TRBV3-1 (or the pseudogene TRBV3-2) and TRBJ2-3; D is perhaps TRBD1 (5 bases). The CDR3 loop spans 15 amino acids. Germline loops: CDR1 LGHDT, CDR2 YNNKEL (reference sequence). Trimming took 2 bases from V and 4 from J, leaving 13 bases between them. CDR3 nucleotide sequence: TGTGCCAGCAGCCAAAGGGGCAGGGAAGCAGATACGCAGTATTTT. It yields the protein CASSQRGREADTQYF.

The V call is TRBV18, the J call TRBJ2-5, with D unclear. CDR3 length: 14 residues. Trimming took 0 bases from V and 2 from J, leaving 7 bases between them. Germline V gene sequence: CDR1 KGHSH, CDR2 LQKENI. CDR3 DNA sequence: TGTGCCAGCTCACCACCTAGCCATCAAGAGACCCAGTACTTC. This sequence encodes CASSPPSHQETQYF.

This clone was counted a single time. The V call is TRBV5-6, the J call TRBJ1-2; no firm D call. Germline assignment: CDR1 SGHDT and CDR2 YYEEEE. V lost 4 bases and J lost 0, with 7 bases in between. CDR3 length: 13 amino acids. CDR3 sequence (DNA): TGTGCCAGCAGCCCCATCACTAACTATGGCTACACCTTC. This codes for CASSPITNYGYTF.

The chain has TRBV5-1 and TRBJ1-1; the D is unclear. The ends were cut back, 0 bases at V and 4 bases at J, with 13 bases in the middle. The germline V gene encodes CDR1 SGHRS and CDR2 YFSETQ. The CDR3 spans 15 residues. The CDR3 region has the DNA TGCGCCAGCAGCTTGGCGCCCCCGAGGAGCACTGAAGCTTTCTTT. Amino acid sequence: CASSLAPPRSTEAFF.

The chain joins TRBV28 to TRBJ2-7, with D uncertain. The CDR3 length is 13 residues. V was cut by 3 bases and J by 1 base, with 7 bases left in between. Germline lookup yields CDR1 MDHEN and CDR2 SYDVKM. This chain's CDR3 is CASSLSPSYEQYF. The CDR3, as DNA: TGTGCCAGCAGTTTGTCCCCGTCCTACGAGCAGTACTTC.

This chain joins TRBV7-9 and TRBJ1-4, with D maybe TRBD1 (6 bases). The CDR3 runs to 13 residues. V lost 5 bases and J 7 bases, leaving 11 bases between the germline ends. Germline V CDR1 and CDR2: SEHNR, FQNEAQ (reference sequence). The CDR3 DNA is TGTGCCAGCAGCAAAGAAGGGGGTGAAAAACTGTTTTTT. Its protein product is CASSKEGGEKLFF.

J is TRBJ2-2 and V is TRBV5-1, with 7 bases identical to TRBD2. The germline V gene has CDR1 SGHRS and CDR2 YFSETQ. The CDR3 extends over 16 amino acids. V trimming: 4 bases; J trimming: 3 bases; junction bases outside the gene matches: 9. The CDR3: CASSPAGGRDTGELFF. The CDR3 bases are TGCGCCAGCAGCCCTGCCGGTGGGAGGGACACCGGGGAGCTGTTTTTT.

The V and J genes are TRBV24-1 and TRBJ2-3; 11 bases fit TRBD1. There are 15 residues in the CDR3. Per the germline V gene, CDR1 is KGHDR and CDR2 is SFDVKD. After removal of 4 bases from V and 5 bases from J, the junction contained 4 bases not matched to a gene. This chain's CDR3 is CATSEGQGAIDTQYF. The CDR3 DNA is TGTGCCACCAGTGAAGGACAGGGGGCAATAGATACGCAGTATTTT.

This clone was observed a single time. The chain combines TRBV3-1 (or the pseudogene TRBV3-2) with TRBJ1-1; D unclear. There are 13 residues in the CDR3. The germline V gene has CDR1 LGHDT and CDR2 YNNKEL (reference sequence). Deletions cut 3 bases from V and 7 bases from J, with 12 bases between. Written as DNA, the CDR3 is TGTGCCAGCAGCCATTTAGAGGCCAGTGAAGCTTTCTTT. This encodes CASSHLEASEAFF.

The chain uses TRBV27 and TRBJ1-2; 9 nucleotides line up with TRBD1. Trimming removed 9 bases from V and 8 bases from J; junction bases left unmatched: 13. Germline V gives CDR1 MNHEY, CDR2 SMNVEV (reference sequence). This CDR3 comprises 14 residues. The CDR3 sequence is CASSLQGAQGGYTF. In nucleotides, the CDR3 is TGTGCCAGTTCATTACAGGGGGCGCAGGGCGGCTACACCTTC.

The J gene is TRBJ2-7, the V gene TRBV5-1; 8 bases are a match to TRBD2. Germline V gene lookup returns CDR1 SGHRS and CDR2 YFSETQ. The CDR3 runs 14 residues. The ends lost 5 bases at V and 3 bases at J; junction bases unmatched: 7. This CDR3 reads CASSLATSVYEQYF. The CDR3 DNA reads as TGCGCCAGCAGTCTGGCGACTAGCGTCTACGAGCAGTACTTC.